A single sample gave rise to the 10 T cell receptor beta chains below, sequenced in a study of cytomegalovirus exposure and HLA in healthy donors. Profiled with immunoSEQ multiplex PCR; TCRdb holds only in-frame clones, not every one. This table has 68,000 or so clones, 80% to 90% appearing once. Sequencing used PBMCs. The receptors here all came from a woman in her late teens or twenties in good health and CMV-seronegative.

V usage is TRBV10-3 and J usage is TRBJ2-2, with 14 bases lining up with TRBD2. The CDR3 is made up of 16 amino acids. Looked up from germline, CDR1 is ENHRY and CDR2 is SYGVKD. V lost 8 bases and J lost 5; bases outside the gene matches: 7. CDR3 sequence reads: CAIPAGTSGRTGELFF. The CDR3 nucleotides are TGTGCCATCCCAGCCGGGACTAGCGGGAGAACCGGGGAGCTGTTTTTT.

The chain employs TRBV4-2 and TRBJ1-2; 8 bases agree with TRBD1. This CDR3 region has 17 residues. CDR1 and CDR2 (germline): LGHNA, YNFKEQ. With V trimmed by 1 base and J by 1 base, 8 bases remained unmatched. As DNA, the CDR3 is TGTGCCAGCAGCCAAGTGGGGACAGGAGCCTTTAACTATGGCTACACCTTC. It yields the protein CASSQVGTGAFNYGYTF.

The chain recombines TRBV19 with TRBJ1-1, with D possibly TRBD1 on 6 matching bases. The CDR3 contains 17 residues. Germline V lookup: CDR1 LNHDA, CDR2 SQIVND (reference sequence). With 0 bases removed from V and 0 bases from J, the gap between germline ends came to 14 bases. CDR3 in amino acids: CASSIDLATGLNTEAFF. For the CDR3, the DNA is TGTGCCAGTAGTATAGACCTCGCTACAGGGTTGAACACTGAAGCTTTCTTT.

In this sample, this clone turned up a few times. V and J are TRBV6-5 and TRBJ2-7; 11 bases match TRBD1. The ends lost 0 bases at V and 3 bases at J; junction bases unmatched: 1. The CDR3 spans 15 residues. Germline CDR1 MNHEY, CDR2 SVGAGI. This CDR3 is CASSYSGTGGYEQYF. The CDR3 DNA is TGTGCCAGCAGTTACTCCGGGACAGGGGGCTACGAGCAGTACTTC.

This chain joins TRBV27 and TRBJ2-1; TRBD2 might be the D (6 bases). Germline V CDR1 and CDR2: MNHEY, SMNVEV (reference sequence). This CDR3 has 15 amino acids. Trimming stripped 4 bases from V and 7 bases from J, with 17 bases between. The CDR3 nucleotides are TGTGCCAGCAGTTCTTCTCTCGGGACTGCTAATGAGCAGTTCTTC. Its translation is CASSSSLGTANEQFF.

This clone was picked up one time. The rearrangement uses TRBV9 and TRBJ2-7, with TRBD2 as a possible D gene (5 bases). With 2 bases removed from V and 7 bases from J, the gap between germline ends came to 10 bases. Germline V gene lookup returns CDR1 SGDLS and CDR2 YYNGEE. This CDR3 spans 12 amino acids. CDR3 in amino acids: CASSVGMGEQYF. The CDR3, as DNA: TGTGCCAGCAGCGTCGGGATGGGGGAGCAGTACTTC.

This clone was seen more than once but under ten times. The chain employs TRBV7-2 and TRBJ2-5, with D possibly being TRBD2 (7 bases). V was trimmed by 5 bases and J by 2 bases, leaving 15 bases between them. The CDR3 is made up of 15 amino acids. The germline gives CDR1 SGHTA, CDR2 FQGNSA. CDR3 amino acids: CASSPQGGGQETQYF. As DNA, the CDR3 is TGTGCCAGCAGCCCCCAAGGGGGGGGTCAAGAGACCCAGTACTTC.

The J gene is TRBJ2-2, the V gene TRBV5-4; maybe TRBD1 (6 bases). The CDR3 extends over 15 amino acids. V was pared by 4 bases and J by 3 bases, with 13 bases between. Germline loops: CDR1 SGHNT, CDR2 YYREEE (reference sequence). CDR3 DNA: TGTGCCAGCAGCGTCAATCAGGGGTACACCGGGGAGCTGTTTTTT. The encoded protein is CASSVNQGYTGELFF.

V and J are TRBV28 and TRBJ1-4; tentative D call: TRBD1 (5 bases). Germline lookup yields CDR1 MDHEN and CDR2 SYDVKM. V lost 5 bases to trimming and J lost 7 bases, with 8 bases between them. This CDR3 comprises 12 residues. The CDR3 DNA reads as TGTGCCAGCAGTCTCGGGGGTGAAAAACTGTTTTTT. Its translation is CASSLGGEKLFF.

This chain joins TRBV11-2 and TRBJ2-1; TRBD2 might be the D (6 bases). The germline CDR1 and CDR2 sequences are SGHAT and FQNNGV. The CDR3 is 16 amino acids. V was shortened by 0 bases and J by 4 bases, with 13 bases between the two germline ends. CDR3 bases: TGTGCCAGCAGCTTAGATGGCGTGGGGGGTTACAATGAGCAGTTCTTC. Protein: CASSLDGVGGYNEQFF. The whole variable domain, filled in from reference TRBV11-2 and TRBJ2-1, reads EAGVAQSPRYKIIEKRQSVAFWCNPISGHATLYWYQQILGQGPKLLIQFQNNGVVDDSQLPKDRFSAERLKGVDSTLKIQPAKLEDSAVYLCASSLDGVGGYNEQFFGPGTRLTVL.